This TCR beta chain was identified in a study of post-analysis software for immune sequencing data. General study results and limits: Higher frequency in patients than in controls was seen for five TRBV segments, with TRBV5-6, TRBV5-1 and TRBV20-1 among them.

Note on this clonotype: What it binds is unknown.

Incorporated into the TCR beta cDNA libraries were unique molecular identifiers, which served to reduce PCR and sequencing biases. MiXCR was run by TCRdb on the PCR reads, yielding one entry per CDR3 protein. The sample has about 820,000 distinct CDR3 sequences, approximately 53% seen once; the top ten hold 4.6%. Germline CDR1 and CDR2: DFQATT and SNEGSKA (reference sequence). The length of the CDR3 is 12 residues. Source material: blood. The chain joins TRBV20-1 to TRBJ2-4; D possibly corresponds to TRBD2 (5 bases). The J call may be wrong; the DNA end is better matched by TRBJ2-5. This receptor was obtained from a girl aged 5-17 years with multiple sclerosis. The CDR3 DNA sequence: TGCAGTGCTAGAGCCGTAGCGAAGACCCAGTACTTC. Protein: CSARAVAKTQYF.